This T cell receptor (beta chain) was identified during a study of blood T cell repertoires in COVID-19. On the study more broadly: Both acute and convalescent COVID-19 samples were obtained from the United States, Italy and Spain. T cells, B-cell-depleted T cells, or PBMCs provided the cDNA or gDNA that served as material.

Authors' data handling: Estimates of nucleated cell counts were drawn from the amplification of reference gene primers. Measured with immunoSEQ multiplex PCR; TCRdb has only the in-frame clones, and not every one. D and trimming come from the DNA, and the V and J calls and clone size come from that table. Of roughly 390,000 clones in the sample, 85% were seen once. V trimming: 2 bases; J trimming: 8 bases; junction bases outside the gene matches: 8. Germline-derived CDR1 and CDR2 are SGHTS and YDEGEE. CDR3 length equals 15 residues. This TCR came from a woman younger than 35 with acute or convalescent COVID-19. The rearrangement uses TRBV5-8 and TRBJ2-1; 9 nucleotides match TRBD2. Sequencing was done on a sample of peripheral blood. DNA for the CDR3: TGTGCCAGCAGCTTCGCTCAGCGGGAGGATGATGAGCAGTTCTTC. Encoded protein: CASSFAQREDDEQFF.